This passage covers 24 T cell receptor beta chains from one sample sequenced in a study of PD-1 blockade in classical Hodgkin lymphoma. Here immunoSEQ multiplex PCR was the method, and the copy in TCRdb shows in-frame clones only, minus some. The repertoire has over 35,000 clones, over 80% of them found once; the top ten carry roughly 10%. Brentuximab vedotin exposure varied among the patients, all of whom had relapsed after autologous stem cell transplantation. The specimen comprised peripheral blood mononuclear cells (PBMCs), sampled at baseline. The source of these receptors is a human donor with classical Hodgkin lymphoma.

The chain combines TRBV6-5 with TRBJ1-5; no clear D gene. The CDR3 runs 14 residues. V shed 5 bases and J shed 7 bases, with 15 bases lying between them. Germline values: CDR1 MNHEY, CDR2 SVGAGI. For the CDR3, the DNA is TGTGCCAGCAGTCCGCTACAGTTACGGCAGCCCCAGCATTTT. Encoded protein: CASSPLQLRQPQHF.

Turning to this clone: One end of the junction varies from germline; a read error may be responsible. CDR3 loop: CASSSQYF. The DNA for the CDR3 is TGTGCTAGCAGCTCACAATATTTT. The chain combines TRBV7-7 with TRBJ2-3; no definite D call. Looked up from germline, CDR1 is SSHAT and CDR2 is FNYEAQ (reference sequence). CDR3 size: 8 residues.

This clone was picked up a small number of times. The rearrangement uses TRBV18 and TRBJ1-5, with 8 bases that match TRBD1. V lost 2 bases to trimming and J lost 5 bases; unmatched junction nucleotides: 5. The CDR3 is 15 amino acids. The germline V gene has CDR1 KGHSH and CDR2 LQKENI. The CDR3 sequence: CASSPIGQGDQPQHF. CDR3 sequence (DNA): TGTGCCAGCTCACCAATAGGACAGGGAGATCAGCCCCAGCATTTT.

The V gene is TRBV9, the J gene TRBJ2-3; D unresolved. CDR3 length: 14 amino acids. Trimming shortened V by 2 bases and J by 1 base, and 8 bases separated the two germline ends. Germline CDR1 and CDR2: SGDLS and YYNGEE. The CDR3 bases are TGTGCCAGCAGCGTGGGCAGCCGCACAGATACGCAGTATTTT. Translating it yields CASSVGSRTDTQYF. The whole variable domain, filled in from reference TRBV9 and TRBJ2-3, reads DSGVTQTPKHLITATGQRVTLRCSPRSGDLSVYWYQQSLDQGLQFLIQYYNGEERAKGNILERFSAQQFPDLHSELNLSSLELGDSALYFCASSVGSRTDTQYFGPGTRLTVL.

In this sample, this clone turned up once. The chain links TRBV19 to TRBJ1-5; maybe TRBD1 (5 bases). This CDR3 spans 13 amino acids. Germline loops: CDR1 LNHDA, CDR2 SQIVND (reference sequence). V was shortened by 6 bases and J by 15 bases, with 21 bases between the two germline ends. DNA for the CDR3: TGTGCCAGTAGACGCCCCGGGACCTGGGAACCGCATTTT. This translates into CASRRPGTWEPHF.

The V call is TRBV28, the J call TRBJ2-7, with D tentatively TRBD2 (6 bases). CDR1 is MDHEN and CDR2 is SYDVKM in the germline V gene. The V and J ends lost 5 bases and 0 bases respectively, with 14 bases between them. This CDR3 is 15 amino acids long. The CDR3 DNA reads TGTGCCAGCAGTAGCGAGGGAGGAAACTCCTACGAGCAGTACTTC. As protein: CASSSEGGNSYEQYF.

The rearrangement joins TRBV4-3 to TRBJ1-2; no reliable D call. The CDR3 contains 14 residues. The V and J ends lost 4 bases and 2 bases respectively, with 11 bases between them. Per germline, CDR1 LGHNA and CDR2 YSLEER. In DNA form, the CDR3 reads TGCGCCAGCAGCCCCGGGCTCGTGAACTATGGCTACACCTTC. Protein product: CASSPGLVNYGYTF.

The J gene is TRBJ1-5, the V gene TRBV6-5; D might be TRBD1 (5 bases). Looked up from germline, CDR1 is MNHEY and CDR2 is SVGAGI. Trimming pared 6 bases from V and 6 bases from J, leaving 12 bases between. The CDR3 has 13 amino acids. Here the CDR3 DNA reads TGTGCCAGCAGGAGGGCCAGGGCTCAGCCCCAGCATTTT. Its protein product is CASRRARAQPQHF.

The rearrangement uses TRBV7-9 and TRBJ1-4; a weak D match, TRBD1 (5 bases). This CDR3 has 16 residues. V was cut by 0 bases and J by 0 bases, with 8 bases left in between. Germline V gives CDR1 SEHNR, CDR2 FQNEAQ (reference sequence). The CDR3 loop is CASSLALGATNEKLFF. CDR3 DNA sequence: TGTGCCAGCAGCTTAGCATTGGGGGCAACTAATGAAAAACTGTTTTTT.

This rearrangement joins TRBV13 to TRBJ2-1, with unresolved D. The ends were cut back, 2 bases at V and 5 bases at J, with 10 bases in the middle. CDR1 PRHDT and CDR2 FYEKMQ come from the germline V gene (reference sequence). The CDR3 consists of 14 residues. The CDR3 sequence is CASSLRVAHNEQFF. The DNA for the CDR3 is TGTGCCAGCAGCTTAAGAGTAGCCCACAATGAGCAGTTCTTC.

This clone is classed as large (0.1 to 1%). The genes are TRBV2 and TRBJ2-1; D is unresolved. Germline V lookup: CDR1 SNHLY, CDR2 FYNNEI. V lost 5 bases, J lost 2 bases, and 10 bases lay in between. CDR3 length equals 14 residues. The DNA for the CDR3 is TGTGCCAGCAGTAGCCGGCCCCCCTACAATGAGCAGTTCTTC. Translated: CASSSRPPYNEQFF.

This chain joins TRBV19 and TRBJ2-2; TRBD1 aligns across 8 bases. The CDR3 is 14 residues long. The V gene end was trimmed by 10 bases and the J gene end by 2 bases; junction bases not matched to a gene: 6. The germline V gene encodes CDR1 LNHDA and CDR2 SQIVND (reference sequence). Here the CDR3 reads CATPGTGNTGELFF. The CDR3, as DNA: TGTGCCACCCCCGGGACAGGAAACACCGGGGAGCTGTTTTTT.

The J gene is TRBJ1-3, the V gene TRBV2; no clear D gene. Trimming shortened V by 4 bases and J by 0 bases, and 7 bases separated the two germline ends. CDR3 length: 14 residues. Germline lookup yields CDR1 SNHLY and CDR2 FYNNEI. The CDR3 is CASSGAGSGNTIYF. DNA of the CDR3: TGTGCCAGCAGTGGGGCGGGCTCTGGAAACACCATATATTTT.

The chain carries TRBV18 and TRBJ1-5; 7 bases are shared with TRBD1. Germline V gene sequence: CDR1 KGHSH, CDR2 LQKENI. The CDR3 extends over 16 amino acids. Trimming took 1 base from V and 4 from J; bases not matched to a gene: 7. The CDR3 DNA follows: TGTGCCAGCTCACCACTGGGAAGGGGGCGGAATCAGCCCCAGCATTTT. The encoded protein is CASSPLGRGRNQPQHF. The whole variable domain, remainder taken from reference TRBV18 and TRBJ1-5, is NAGVMQNPRHLVRRRGQEARLRCSPMKGHSHVYWYRQLPEEGLKFMVYLQKENIIDESGMPKERFSAEFPKEGPSILRIQQVVRGDSAAYFCASSPLGRGRNQPQHFGDGTRLSIL.

The rearrangement joins TRBV2 to TRBJ1-2; 8 bases are shared with TRBD1. CDR1 and CDR2 (germline): SNHLY, FYNNEI. This CDR3 is built from 15 residues. After removal of 8 bases from V and 7 bases from J, the junction contained 15 bases not matched to a gene. This CDR3 is CASRPLGQGASGYTF. The CDR3 region has the DNA TGTGCCAGCCGACCTTTAGGGCAGGGGGCGAGTGGCTACACCTTC. Based on the CDR3 plus reference TRBV2 and TRBJ1-2, the full variable domain is EPEVTQTPSHQVTQMGQEVILRCVPISNHLYFYWYRQILGQKVEFLVSFYNNEISEKSEIFDDQFSVERPDGSNFTLKIRSTKLEDSAMYFCASRPLGQGASGYTFGSGTRLTVV.

The rearrangement joins TRBV5-6 to TRBJ2-7; D call uncertain. Germline V gene sequence: CDR1 SGHDT, CDR2 YYEEEE. This CDR3 spans 11 amino acids. V gave up 3 bases and J gave up 10 bases, with 11 bases separating them. The CDR3 protein is CASSSNAVQYF. CDR3 nucleotides: TGTGCCAGCAGCTCAAACGCGGTCCAGTACTTC.

This clone has just one count. The chain couples TRBV6-1 to TRBJ2-5; TRBD2 agrees at 14 bases. The CDR3 contains 17 residues. Germline V gene sequence: CDR1 MNHNS, CDR2 SASEGT. Trimming removed 2 bases from V and 1 base from J; junction bases left unmatched: 3. CDR3 amino acids: CASSELGLAGGQETQYF. The CDR3 DNA reads TGTGCCAGCAGTGAATTAGGACTAGCGGGGGGCCAAGAGACCCAGTACTTC.

Here the CDR3 reads CASSRQTVNGNTIYF. The DNA of the CDR3 is TGTGCCAGCAGCCGACAAACGGTGAACGGAAACACCATATATTTT. The chain joins TRBV9 to TRBJ1-3, with D unresolved. The CDR3 spans 15 residues. V was shortened by 4 bases and J by 4 bases, with 15 bases between the two germline ends. CDR1 is SGDLS and CDR2 is YYNGEE in the germline V gene.

The chain couples TRBV27 to TRBJ1-4; D is uncertain. The germline gives CDR1 MNHEY, CDR2 SMNVEV (reference sequence). The CDR3 contains 13 residues. V was clipped by 5 bases and J by 4 bases, with 8 bases between them. CDR3 in DNA: TGTGCCAGCAGTCAAAGCTATAATGAAAAACTGTTTTTT. Its protein product is CASSQSYNEKLFF.

The rearrangement joins TRBV6-5 to TRBJ2-5; D not certain. Between the trimmed V and J ends, which lost 2 bases and 1 base, there was a span of 2 bases. CDR1 is MNHEY, CDR2 SVGAGI, per germline. There are 12 residues in the CDR3. This chain's CDR3 is CASSYPQETQYF. The CDR3 nucleotides are TGTGCCAGCAGTTACCCCCAAGAGACCCAGTACTTC.

The chain couples TRBV19 to TRBJ1-2, with D uncertain. The germline CDR1 and CDR2 sequences are LNHDA and SQIVND (reference sequence). Trimming took off 7 bases at V and 0 bases at J, with 24 bases between the two ends. This CDR3 contains 18 residues. CDR3 in amino acids: CASKPDRWGGASNYGYTF. CDR3 nucleotides: TGTGCCAGTAAACCCGATCGGTGGGGTGGCGCTTCTAACTATGGCTACACCTTC.

This clone showed up just a few times. The chain employs TRBV18 and TRBJ1-1, with no clear D. Germline V CDR1 and CDR2: KGHSH, LQKENI. V was cut by 2 bases and J by 6 bases, with 19 bases left in between. This CDR3 spans 16 amino acids. The CDR3 reads CASSPGSSRTWSEAFF. CDR3 in DNA: TGTGCCAGCTCACCAGGAAGTTCCAGGACGTGGTCTGAAGCTTTCTTT.

Turning to this clone: Relative to the germline gene, one junction end is altered; a read error may explain this. In the same sample, other DNA sequences code for this CDR3. The gene calls are TRBV7-3 and TRBJ1-1; maybe TRBD1 (6 bases). Germline CDR1 is SGHTA and CDR2 is FQGTGA. CDR3 length: 14 residues. Here the CDR3 DNA reads TGTGCCAGCAGCCTAACAGGGATGAACACTGAAGCTTTCTTT. As protein: CASSLTGMNTEAFF.

V and J are TRBV19 and TRBJ2-5; 9 bases fit TRBD1. The J call is in doubt because the DNA end fits TRBJ2-7 better. This CDR3 spans 14 amino acids. From germline, CDR1 is LNHDA and CDR2 SQIVND (reference sequence). Here the CDR3 DNA reads TGTGCCAGTAGTATAACCGGGACAGGGCGCGAGCAGTACTTC. Protein product: CASSITGTGREQYF.